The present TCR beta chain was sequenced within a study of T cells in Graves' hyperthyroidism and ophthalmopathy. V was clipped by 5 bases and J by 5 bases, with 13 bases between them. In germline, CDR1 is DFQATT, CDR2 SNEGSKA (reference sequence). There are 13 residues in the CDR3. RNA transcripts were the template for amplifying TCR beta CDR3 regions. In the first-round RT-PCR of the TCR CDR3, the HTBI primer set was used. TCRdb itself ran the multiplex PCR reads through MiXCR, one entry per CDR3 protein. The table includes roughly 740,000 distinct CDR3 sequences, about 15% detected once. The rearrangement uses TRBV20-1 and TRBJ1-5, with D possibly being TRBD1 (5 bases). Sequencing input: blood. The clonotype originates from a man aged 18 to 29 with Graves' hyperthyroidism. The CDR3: CSARQGGDQPQHF. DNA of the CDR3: TGCAGTGCTCGGCAGGGTGGGGATCAGCCCCAGCATTTT.